Each of the 22 T cell receptor beta chains below was sequenced from the same sample in a study of CD8+ T cells in alopecia areata. Sequencing templates came from extracted RNA that was reverse transcribed into cDNA. The table came from immunoSEQ multiplex PCR; TCRdb's copy has only in-frame clones and leaves some out. The sample lists 150,000 to 200,000 clones; 60% were seen once. Stated treatment: oral pan-JAK inhibitor, 5-10 mg twice daily. The sample was CD4+ T cells sorted from blood, taken at week 24, from a patient treated with tofacitinib. These receptors all stem from a human donor with alopecia areata.

The chain couples TRBV4-1 to TRBJ2-5; 9 bases agree with TRBD1. CDR3 length: 14 residues. V lost 4 bases and J lost 5; bases outside the gene matches: 5. Germline V gene data show CDR1 as MGHRA and CDR2 as YSYEKL. CDR3 protein: CASSPGTGRETQYF. The DNA for the CDR3 is TGCGCCAGCAGCCCCGGGACAGGGCGTGAGACCCAGTACTTC.

V is TRBV9 and J is TRBJ2-2, with 9 bases that match TRBD1. Germline trimming cut 4 bases from V and 1 base from J; bases unmatched to any gene: 2. The CDR3 runs 15 residues. Germline V gene sequence: CDR1 SGDLS, CDR2 YYNGEE. CDR3: CASSKGQGNTGELFF. Here the CDR3 DNA reads TGTGCCAGCAGCAAGGGACAGGGGAACACCGGGGAGCTGTTTTTT.

The CDR3 spells CAWSVTGGASRPQYF. The CDR3 region has the DNA TGTGCCTGGAGTGTAACCGGGGGGGCCTCTCGTCCGCAGTATTTT. The J gene is TRBJ2-3, the V gene TRBV30; the match to TRBD2 covers 8 bases. CDR1 GTSNPN and CDR2 SVGIG come from the germline V gene (reference sequence). The CDR3 runs to 15 residues. With V trimmed by 0 bases and J by 10 bases, 12 bases remained unmatched. The full variable domain, completed using reference TRBV30 and TRBJ2-3, is SQTIHQWPATLVQPVGSPLSLECTVEGTSNPNLYWYRQAAGRGLQLLFYSVGIGQISSEVPQNLSASRPQDRQFILSSKKLLLSDSGFYLCAWSVTGGASRPQYFGPGTRLTVL.

The chain combines TRBV27 with TRBJ2-6; D not certain. From germline, CDR1 is MNHEY and CDR2 SMNVEV (reference sequence). Trimming left V 6 bases short and J 4 bases short, with 22 bases between. There are 18 residues in the CDR3. Here the CDR3 DNA reads TGTGCCAGCAGCATAATGCCCCCTTCCGGGTCAGGGGCCAACGTCCTGACTTTC. It yields the protein CASSIMPPSGSGANVLTF.

J is TRBJ1-5 and V is TRBV7-2; D uncertain. Germline assignment: CDR1 SGHTA and CDR2 FQGNSA. CDR3 length: 18 amino acids. V was pared by 1 base and J by 0 bases, with 16 bases between. The CDR3 DNA reads as TGTGCCAGCAGCTTAGAAGGCCCCAGGCCCAATAGCAATCAGCCCCAGCATTTT. Translating it yields CASSLEGPRPNSNQPQHF.

CDR3 protein: CAWSTFIGGNEQFF. In DNA form, the CDR3 reads TGTGCCTGGAGTACATTCATAGGGGGAAATGAGCAGTTCTTC. The rearrangement joins TRBV30 to TRBJ2-1; D perhaps matches TRBD1 (6 bases). Trimming shortened V by 2 bases and J by 7 bases, and 15 bases separated the two germline ends. The CDR3 runs 14 residues. CDR1 is GTSNPN and CDR2 is SVGIG in the germline V gene (reference sequence).

Only a few counts were recorded for this clone. This chain uses TRBV7-2 with TRBJ2-2; TRBD2 matches 9 bases. Germline-derived CDR1 and CDR2 are SGHTA and FQGNSA. The CDR3 extends over 14 amino acids. The CDR3 here is CVTGVAGARGELFF. CDR3 DNA: TGTGTCACTGGAGTAGCGGGGGCGAGAGGGGAGCTGTTTTTT.

This sequence joins TRBV15 and TRBJ2-3; TRBD1 agrees at 8 bases. The CDR3 runs 14 residues. The trim removed 8 bases at V and 4 bases at J, leaving 8 bases unmatched. CDR1 and CDR2 from the germline V gene are LNHNV and YYDKDF (reference sequence). CDR3 protein: CATYTGQGPDTQYF. CDR3 nucleotides: TGTGCCACCTATACTGGACAGGGCCCAGATACGCAGTATTTT.

The rearrangement links TRBV2 to TRBJ1-1; D might be TRBD1 (5 bases). Germline CDR1 SNHLY, CDR2 FYNNEI. There are 13 residues in the CDR3. Trimming cost V 4 bases and J 4 bases, with 10 bases left between them. CDR3 sequence (DNA): TGTGCCAGCAGTGGTCAGGGTATCACTGAAGCTTTCTTT. Amino acids: CASSGQGITEAFF.

A few counts support this clone. The chain uses TRBV29-1 and TRBJ2-7; D uncertain. The germline V and J ends were trimmed by 4 bases and 0 bases, with 13 bases remaining between them. From germline, CDR1 is SQVTM and CDR2 ANQGSEA. CDR3 length: 14 amino acids. In nucleotides, the CDR3 is TGCAGCGTTGTTTTTGCCTCCAGCTCCTACGAGCAGTACTTC. This gives the protein CSVVFASSSYEQYF.

The V gene is TRBV30, the J gene TRBJ2-7; unclear D gene. CDR1 is GTSNPN and CDR2 is SVGIG in the germline V gene (reference sequence). CDR3 size: 11 residues. V dropped 2 bases and J dropped 3 bases, with 5 bases sitting between them. CDR3 nucleotide sequence: TGTGCCTGGAGTTCCAACTACGAGCAGTACTTC. Translation: CAWSSNYEQYF.

The chain couples TRBV29-1 to TRBJ1-2; no reliable D call. Trimming removed 4 bases at V and 4 bases at J, with 10 bases between. The CDR3 spans 12 residues. Germline CDR1 is SQVTM and CDR2 is ANQGSEA. In DNA, the CDR3 is TGCAGCGTTGGTAGGGTCGGCTATGGCTACACCTTC. Its translation is CSVGRVGYGYTF. Variable domain in full (rest from reference TRBV29-1 and TRBJ1-2): SAVISQKPSRDICQRGTSLTIQCQVDSQVTMMFWYRQQPGQSLTLIATANQGSEATYESGFVIDKFPISRPNLTFSTLTVSNMSPEDSSIYLCSVGRVGYGYTFGSGTRLTVV.

The genes are TRBV5-1 and TRBJ1-1; D is undetermined. Germline lookup yields CDR1 SGHRS and CDR2 YFSETQ. Trimming removed 1 base at V and 8 bases at J, with 18 bases between. The CDR3 covers 15 residues. The CDR3 is CASSLSHKPTMEAFF. The CDR3 DNA sequence: TGCGCCAGCAGCTTGAGCCACAAGCCAACCATGGAAGCTTTCTTT.

V gene TRBV15 combines with J gene TRBJ2-7; tentative D call: TRBD1 (6 bases). The germline V gene encodes CDR1 LNHNV and CDR2 YYDKDF (reference sequence). V lost 5 bases and J 2 bases, leaving 13 bases between the germline ends. This CDR3 is 14 amino acids long. CDR3 residues: CATSPKGHTYEQYF. CDR3 sequence (DNA): TGTGCCACCAGCCCAAAGGGACATACCTACGAGCAGTACTTC.

This clone occurred a few times. J is TRBJ2-2 and V is TRBV10-3; D gene ambiguous. Germline assignment: CDR1 ENHRY and CDR2 SYGVKD. V dropped 10 bases and J dropped 0 bases, with 15 bases sitting between them. This CDR3 spans 15 amino acids. The DNA of the CDR3 is TGTGCCACCACTGACCATTCCGCGAACACCGGGGAGCTGTTTTTT. Translation: CATTDHSANTGELFF.

This clone was counted a few times. The J gene is TRBJ1-4, the V gene TRBV11-3; the match to TRBD1 covers 7 bases. V lost 6 bases to trimming and J lost 4 bases; unmatched junction nucleotides: 2. CDR3 length: 13 amino acids. Per germline, CDR1 SGHNT and CDR2 YENEEA. CDR3 residues: CASRGQSNEKLFF. Here the CDR3 DNA reads TGTGCCAGCAGGGGACAGAGTAATGAAAAACTGTTTTTT.

This chain connects TRBV5-6 to TRBJ2-5, with a tentative D call TRBD2 (6 bases). The CDR3 is made up of 13 amino acids. The germline V and J ends were trimmed by 2 bases and 4 bases, with 9 bases remaining between them. Germline lookup yields CDR1 SGHDT and CDR2 YYEEEE. CDR3 in amino acids: CASSFGTGETQYF. In nucleotides, the CDR3 is TGTGCCAGCAGCTTTGGGACTGGAGAGACCCAGTACTTC. Drawing the rest from reference TRBV5-6 and TRBJ2-5, the complete variable domain is DAGVTQSPTHLIKTRGQQVTLRCSPKSGHDTVSWYQQALGQGPQFIFQYYEEEERQRGNFPDRFSGHQFPNYSSELNVNALLLGDSALYLCASSFGTGETQYFGPGTRLLVL.

The chain links TRBV29-1 to TRBJ1-4; 8 nucleotides align to TRBD1. V dropped 7 bases and J dropped 6; count of bases not matched to a gene: 7. Per the germline V gene, CDR1 is SQVTM and CDR2 is ANQGSEA. There are 13 residues in the CDR3. The CDR3 spells CSARRGRDEKLFF. The CDR3 DNA follows: TGCAGCGCTCGCAGGGGGCGGGATGAAAAACTGTTTTTT.

The chain couples TRBV6-5 to TRBJ1-5, with D possibly TRBD1 on 6 matching bases. Germline CDR1 MNHEY, CDR2 SVGAGI. This CDR3 contains 15 residues. Trimming removed 4 bases at V and 4 bases at J, with 14 bases between. Here the CDR3 reads CASSFTGKGNQPQHF. CDR3 DNA: TGTGCCAGCAGTTTTACAGGGAAGGGGAATCAGCCCCAGCATTTT.

Concerning this clone: Different DNA sequences within this sample yield the same CDR3. J is TRBJ1-1 and V is TRBV29-1; D remains unclear. Trimming took 3 bases from V and 6 from J, leaving 14 bases between them. CDR1 and CDR2 (germline): SQVTM, ANQGSEA. This CDR3 contains 13 residues. The CDR3 protein is CSVEERGRAEAFF. The CDR3, as DNA: TGCAGCGTTGAGGAGCGAGGGCGGGCTGAAGCTTTCTTT.

This sequence joins TRBV6-1 and TRBJ2-2; TRBD1 matches at 9 bases. The CDR3 is made up of 15 amino acids. Germline values: CDR1 MNHNS, CDR2 SASEGT. J was trimmed by 4 bases and V by 6 bases; bases with no gene match: 6. In nucleotides, the CDR3 is TGTGCCAGCAGGTTCCCGGGACAGGGCACCGGGGAGCTGTTTTTT. Protein product: CASRFPGQGTGELFF.

The chain carries TRBV14 and TRBJ1-1; tentative D call: TRBD1 (6 bases). The CDR3 is 14 amino acids. V was clipped by 4 bases and J by 4 bases, with 13 bases between them. The V gene's germline CDR1 is SGHDN and CDR2 FVKESK. CDR3 region: CASSRQQGSTEAFF. The CDR3 bases are TGTGCCAGCAGCCGCCAACAGGGATCCACTGAAGCTTTCTTT.